Below, one T cell receptor beta chain is given with its context. This sample stems from a study of technical replicates of blood from several donors. The assay was immunoSEQ multiplex PCR, and TCRdb's table has in-frame clones only and misses some. This table holds about 80,000 clones, approximately 91% found once. In germline, CDR1 is MNHNY, CDR2 SVGAGI (reference sequence). Germline trimming cut 0 bases from V and 7 bases from J; bases unmatched to any gene: 11. The CDR3 covers 16 residues. The chain combines TRBV6-6 with TRBJ1-1; 7 nucleotides align to TRBD1. Material: T cells isolated from PBMCs. This TCR came from a human donor in good health. In DNA, the CDR3 is TGTGCCAGCAGTTACTCTCTAGGGGGCTCTTGGATTGAAGCTTTCTTT. Its protein is CASSYSLGGSWIEAFF.